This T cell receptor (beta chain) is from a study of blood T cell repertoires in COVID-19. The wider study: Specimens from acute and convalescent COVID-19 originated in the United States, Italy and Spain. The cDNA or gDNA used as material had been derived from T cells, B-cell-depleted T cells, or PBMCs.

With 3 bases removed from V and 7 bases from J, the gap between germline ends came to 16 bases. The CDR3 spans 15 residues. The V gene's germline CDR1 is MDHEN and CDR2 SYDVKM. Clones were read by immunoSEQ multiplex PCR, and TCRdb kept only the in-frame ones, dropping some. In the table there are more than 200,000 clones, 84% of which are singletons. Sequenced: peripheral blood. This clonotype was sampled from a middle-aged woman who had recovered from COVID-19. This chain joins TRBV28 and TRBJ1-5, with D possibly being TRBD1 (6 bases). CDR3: CASSLGATGWQPQHF. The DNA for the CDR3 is TGTGCCAGCAGTTTGGGGGCGACGGGGTGGCAGCCCCAGCATTTT.